Shown below are 9 T cell receptor beta chains from a single sample sequenced in a study of blood T cell repertoires in COVID-19. Here immunoSEQ multiplex PCR was the method, and the copy in TCRdb shows in-frame clones only, minus some. The sample records more than 13,000 clones, about 89% being singletons. The sequenced material came from peripheral blood. The source is a woman in her 70s in a cohort sampled during active or convalescent COVID-19.

This chain joins TRBV5-6 and TRBJ2-3; 8 positions agree with TRBD2. Germline V lookup: CDR1 SGHDT, CDR2 YYEEEE. The V segment lost 6 bases and the J segment 2 bases; nucleotides outside the gene matches: 8. This CDR3 comprises 15 residues. CDR3 coding DNA: TGTGCCAGCACTCCCAGGCGGGGGGCCACAGATACGCAGTATTTT. As protein: CASTPRRGATDTQYF.

This clone appeared a single time. V gene TRBV28 combines with J gene TRBJ2-2; 7 bases align to TRBD1. V lost 5 bases, J lost 2 bases, and 11 bases stayed unmatched. CDR3 length: 17 residues. The germline V gene encodes CDR1 MDHEN and CDR2 SYDVKM. The DNA of the CDR3 is TGTGCCAGCAGTACCCTGACAGGGAATATAAACACCGGGGAGCTGTTTTTT. As protein: CASSTLTGNINTGELFF.

The chain employs TRBV11-2 and TRBJ2-2; 12 positions match TRBD1. V was clipped by 3 bases and J by 2 bases; unmatched bases: 7. This CDR3 has 18 amino acids. Germline CDR1 SGHAT, CDR2 FQNNGV. The CDR3 DNA follows: TGTGCCAGCAGCTTTTCCCCCGGGACAGGGGGCAACACCGGGGAGCTGTTTTTT. Residues: CASSFSPGTGGNTGELFF.

CDR3 amino acids: CASSLFWGVGPLNEQFF. For the CDR3, the DNA is TGTGCCAGCAGCTTGTTTTGGGGGGTCGGTCCTCTCAATGAGCAGTTCTTC. The chain couples TRBV5-8 to TRBJ2-1; a weak D match, TRBD2 (6 bases). In germline, CDR1 is SGHTS, CDR2 YDEGEE. The ends were cut back, 1 base at V and 6 bases at J, with 20 bases in the middle. The CDR3 has 17 residues.

V gene TRBV29-1 combines with J gene TRBJ1-2, with a possible D match to TRBD1 (6 bases). This CDR3 has 14 amino acids. Germline V gene data show CDR1 as SQVTM and CDR2 as ANQGSEA. The V and J ends lost 3 bases and 4 bases respectively, with 15 bases between them. In DNA, the CDR3 is TGCAGCGTTGATCGGCAGGGGTACGGCTATGGCTACACCTTC. Translating gives CSVDRQGYGYGYTF.

The V gene is TRBV29-1, the J gene TRBJ2-3, with D possibly TRBD1 on 5 matching bases. V dropped 1 base and J dropped 1 base, with 6 bases sitting between them. The CDR3 sequence is 13 residues long. Germline V gene lookup returns CDR1 SQVTM and CDR2 ANQGSEA. The CDR3 nucleotides are TGCAGCGTTGAAGGGGGCGGCACAGATACGCAGTATTTT. Protein: CSVEGGGTDTQYF.

The chain couples TRBV28 to TRBJ1-2; 10 bases line up with TRBD1. The CDR3 loop spans 15 amino acids. Trimming removed 5 bases from V and 5 bases from J; junction bases left unmatched: 8. Per the germline V gene, CDR1 is MDHEN and CDR2 is SYDVKM. CDR3 nucleotide sequence: TGTGCCAGCAGTCCCTGGACAGGGGGGTCGTATGGCTACACCTTC. It is translated as CASSPWTGGSYGYTF.

The chain uses TRBV7-2 and TRBJ2-1; TRBD2 aligns across 9 bases. V lost 4 bases, J lost 10 bases, and 8 bases stayed unmatched. The CDR3 is 14 amino acids. Looked up from germline, CDR1 is SGHTA and CDR2 is FQGNSA. CDR3 sequence reads: CASSSGTSPKEQFF. In DNA form, the CDR3 reads TGTGCCAGCAGCTCCGGGACTAGCCCCAAAGAGCAGTTCTTC.

The V gene is TRBV7-9, the J gene TRBJ2-1, with D possibly TRBD2 on 5 matching bases. The CDR3 runs 11 residues. V lost 6 bases and J lost 6, with 6 bases in between. From germline, CDR1 is SEHNR and CDR2 FQNEAQ (reference sequence). CDR3: CASRRGNEQFF. The CDR3 DNA reads as TGTGCCAGCAGACGGGGCAATGAGCAGTTCTTC.